This paragraph reports one T cell receptor beta chain. Assay: immunoSEQ multiplex PCR; the TCRdb copy retains only in-frame clones and omits some. The sample lists over 85,000 clones; 94% were seen once. The data are from a study of siplizumab effects on memory and regulatory T cells. From germline, CDR1 is MNHEY and CDR2 SMNVEV (reference sequence). This CDR3 is 16 amino acids long. V lost 6 bases, J lost 4 bases, and 18 bases lay in between. The gene calls are TRBV27 and TRBJ1-4; D is perhaps TRBD1 (5 bases). The receptor was isolated from a human donor in good health. The source material was non-Treg CD4+ T cells sorted from blood. CDR3 loop: CASRRRAQGYNEKLFF. CDR3 coding DNA: TGTGCCAGCAGGAGGAGAGCTCAGGGTTATAATGAAAAACTGTTTTTT. The full variable domain, its missing parts supplied by reference TRBV27 and TRBJ1-4, is EAQVTQNPRYLITVTGKKLTVTCSQNMNHEYMSWYRQDPGLGLRQIYYSMNVEVTDKGDVPEGYKVSRKEKRNFPLILESPSPNQTSLYFCASRRRAQGYNEKLFFGSGTQLSVL.